This T cell receptor (beta chain) was retrieved from a study of early T cells in non-severe SARS-CoV-2 infection. Each CDR3 protein gets one entry after TCRdb re-called the 5' RACE reads with MiXCR. The sample lists about 53,000 distinct CDR3 sequences, 12% occurring once. The CDR3 sequence is 15 residues long. Germline V gives CDR1 SNHLY, CDR2 FYNNEI. The V and J ends lost 4 bases and 2 bases respectively, with 14 bases between them. This specimen consisted of whole blood, obtained at baseline. The chain couples TRBV2 to TRBJ2-5; no firm D call. The receptor was derived from an adult who was a healthcare worker with PCR-confirmed SARS-CoV-2 infection or an uninfected control (not recorded which). CDR3 sequence (DNA): TGTGCCAGCAGTGGAGGATATCCCCTACAAGAGACCCAGTACTTC. This gives the protein CASSGGYPLQETQYF.